This T cell receptor (beta chain) emerged from a study of blood T cells in healthy people across ages. Overall study results and limits: Samples with more naive T cells showed higher observed beta diversity.

On this clonotype itself: What it recognizes is unknown.

The use of a sample-barcoded 5' primer and a J-beta primer mix characterized a second PCR of roughly 6 to 11 cycles. Every molecule of cDNA carried a tag from a template-switch adaptor with 12 random nucleotides. MiXCR, run by TCRdb on the 5' RACE reads, gives a single entry per CDR3 protein. The sample includes hundreds of thousands of distinct CDR3 sequences, roughly 26% of them seen just once. Germline V gene data show CDR1 as LGHDT and CDR2 as YNNKEL (reference sequence). This CDR3 is 14 amino acids long. V lost 0 bases and J 4 bases, leaving 9 bases between the germline ends. These data were likewise used in another study, on T cells of mothers and their children.

The sequence derives from a boy aged 5-17 years in good health. Input material: blood. The rearrangement links TRBV3-1 to TRBJ1-1, with D perhaps matching TRBD1 (5 bases). CDR3 sequence reads: CASSQDVGGTEAFF. CDR3 sequence (DNA): TGTGCCAGCAGCCAAGATGTGGGGGGCACTGAAGCTTTCTTT.